Sequencing of this T cell receptor (beta chain) was carried out in a study of beta chain features in type 1 diabetes. General study findings and limits: The study found moderately but significantly shorter TCRB CDR3s in all four CD4+ subsets of Type 1 diabetes patients. Comparison showed that naive, central memory and Treg TCRB repertoires appeared more similar among patients than among healthy donors.

This clone was seen a few times. No antigen is known for it. Isolated RNA was reverse transcribed in full, so expressed TCRB transcripts were sequenced. Only in-frame clones appear in the TCRdb table, and some are missing; sequencing was by immunoSEQ multiplex PCR. The profile shows some 640,000 clones, 11% to 15% of them singletons. This CDR3 comprises 14 residues. J lost 4 bases, V lost 2 bases, and 0 bases had no gene match. The germline gives CDR1 MNHNS, CDR2 SASEGT. Source material: naive CD4+ T cells from blood. This sequence was found in a young man with type 1 diabetes. The chain carries TRBV6-1 and TRBJ2-2; TRBD1 matches at 8 bases. The CDR3 DNA is TGTGCCAGCAGTGAAACAGGGGGCACCGGGGAGCTGTTTTTT. Translation gives CASSETGGTGELFF.